These 12 T cell receptor beta chains originate from one sample sequenced in a study of PD-L1 blockade in urothelial cancer. Method: immunoSEQ multiplex PCR; TCRdb's copy keeps in-frame clones and lacks some. The sample consists of tens of thousands of clones, 87% of them appearing once. Time point of the sample: pretreatment peripheral blood. The sequencing here drew on PBMCs, taken around atezolizumab (anti-PD-L1) treatment. The receptor set was obtained from an older woman with urothelial cancer.

The rearrangement links TRBV10-3 to TRBJ2-4; D possibly corresponds to TRBD2 (6 bases). The CDR3 covers 16 residues. With 4 bases removed from V and 7 bases from J, the gap between germline ends came to 20 bases. CDR1 and CDR2 (germline): ENHRY, SYGVKD. CDR3 coding DNA: TGTGCCATCAGTGTCACCGGGACCCCTGGGGGGAACATTCAGTACTTC. Residues: CAISVTGTPGGNIQYF.

The V and J genes are TRBV2 and TRBJ1-3; 8 bases line up with TRBD1. Germline lookup yields CDR1 SNHLY and CDR2 FYNNEI. V lost 3 bases, J lost 4 bases, and 8 bases stayed unmatched. The CDR3 runs to 16 residues. CDR3 nucleotides: TGTGCCAGCAGTGATAGGGCTCGGGACAGGGGAAACACCATATATTTT. It encodes CASSDRARDRGNTIYF.

J is TRBJ1-2 and V is TRBV10-3; 8 bases map to TRBD1. J was trimmed by 2 bases and V by 2 bases; bases with no gene match: 10. CDR1 and CDR2 from the germline V gene are ENHRY and SYGVKD. The CDR3 has 17 amino acids. CDR3 sequence: CAISEPYLRQGNYGYTF. The CDR3 nucleotides read TGTGCCATCAGTGAGCCTTACCTGCGACAGGGGAACTATGGCTACACCTTC.

V is TRBV14 and J is TRBJ2-5; TRBD2 is a possible D gene (5 bases). The CDR3 consists of 16 residues. The germline CDR1 and CDR2 sequences are SGHDN and FVKESK. V dropped 4 bases and J dropped 5 bases, with 20 bases sitting between them. The CDR3 DNA sequence: TGTGCCAGCAGCCCATCGTTAGCGTCCTTTGAGGAGACCCAGTACTTC. Protein sequence: CASSPSLASFEETQYF.

J is TRBJ1-2 and V is TRBV6-1; D possibly corresponds to TRBD1 (5 bases). The germline V and J ends were trimmed by 1 base and 4 bases, with 10 bases remaining between them. Per germline, CDR1 MNHNS and CDR2 SASEGT. The CDR3 length is 14 residues. The CDR3 bases are TGTGCCAGCAGTGAAGGGGGACTGCCCTATGGCTACACCTTC. It codes for CASSEGGLPYGYTF.

The genes are TRBV7-6 and TRBJ2-2; 7 bases match TRBD1. CDR1 SGHVS and CDR2 FNYEAQ come from the germline V gene. V shed 1 base and J 1 base; nucleotides not matched to a gene: 3. CDR3 length: 16 residues. CDR3 sequence (DNA): TGTGCCAGCAGCTTAGGACCAGGGGGGAACACCGGGGAGCTGTTTTTT. It is translated as CASSLGPGGNTGELFF.

This CDR3 is CASSSRQAGDEKLFF. The CDR3 coding sequence is TGTGCCAGTAGTTCGCGACAGGCTGGGGATGAAAAACTGTTTTTT. The chain uses TRBV19 and TRBJ1-4, with a weak D call TRBD1 (6 bases). V shed 5 bases and J shed 6 bases, with 16 bases lying between them. Per germline, CDR1 LNHDA and CDR2 SQIVND (reference sequence). CDR3 size: 15 residues.

CDR3: CAAQRPGVRDGYTF. The DNA of the CDR3 is TGTGCCGCCCAACGCCCCGGGGTAAGGGATGGCTACACCTTC. The V and J genes are TRBV19 and TRBJ1-2; no reliable D call. V was shortened by 11 bases and J by 6 bases, with 22 bases between the two germline ends. The V gene's germline CDR1 is LNHDA and CDR2 SQIVND (reference sequence). This CDR3 is built from 14 residues.

The chain carries TRBV10-1 and TRBJ2-3, with 13 bases matching TRBD2. Germline CDR1 reads WNHNN; CDR2 reads SYGVQD (reference sequence). This CDR3 is built from 13 residues. The junction had 8 bases not matched to a gene; V was cut back by 6 bases and J by 14 bases. The CDR3 reads CASRGTSGDPPYF. The CDR3 bases are TGCGCCAGCAGAGGGACTAGCGGGGACCCCCCGTATTTT.

The count of this clone is one. V is TRBV4-1 and J is TRBJ2-1; D might be TRBD1 (5 bases). The V end lost 3 bases, the J end lost 6 bases, and 18 bases lay between the germline ends. The CDR3 spans 16 residues. Per the germline V gene, CDR1 is MGHRA and CDR2 is YSYEKL. CDR3 sequence: CASSHLRAMPGNEQFF. The CDR3 DNA sequence: TGCGCCAGCAGCCATCTCAGGGCCATGCCGGGCAATGAGCAGTTCTTC.

The J gene is TRBJ2-3, the V gene TRBV5-1; TRBD1 might be the D (6 bases). Per germline, CDR1 SGHRS and CDR2 YFSETQ. Trimming removed 4 bases at V and 6 bases at J, with 9 bases between. CDR3 length: 12 amino acids. CDR3 sequence reads: CASSDGQDTQYF. In DNA, the CDR3 is TGCGCCAGCAGCGATGGACAGGATACGCAGTATTTT. Looking up the rest from reference TRBV5-1 and TRBJ2-3 gives the full variable domain: KAGVTQTPRYLIKTRGQQVTLSCSPISGHRSVSWYQQTPGQGLQFLFEYFSETQRNKGNFPGRFSGRQFSNSRSEMNVSTLELGDSALYLCASSDGQDTQYFGPGTRLTVL.

The J gene is TRBJ2-7, the V gene TRBV6-1, with D maybe TRBD2 (5 bases). CDR1 is MNHNS, CDR2 SASEGT, per germline. The CDR3 loop spans 14 amino acids. V lost 4 bases and J 4 bases, leaving 14 bases between the germline ends. The CDR3 coding sequence is TGTGCCAGCAGTGGTCCCCCCCGACTATACGAGCAGTACTTC. It is translated as CASSGPPRLYEQYF.